This T cell receptor beta chain was captured in a study of shared clonotypes between healthy human individuals. The assay ran at deep level. Assay used: immunoSEQ multiplex PCR; TCRdb lists only in-frame clones, some missing. The sample contains about 490,000 clones, 79% of which appear only once. The germline V and J ends were trimmed by 4 bases and 5 bases, with 14 bases remaining between them. The CDR3 consists of 14 residues. From germline, CDR1 is SGHVS and CDR2 FNYEAQ. Genomic DNA of unsorted samples came from 85 million to 95 million PBMCs. This receptor was identified in a woman aged 35 to 49 in good health. Some clones in this sample may be carry-over from other donors' samples. The chain carries TRBV7-6 and TRBJ2-5, with unresolved D. Sequencing was carried out using PBMCs. CDR3 sequence (DNA): TGTGCCAGCAGCTCCCTAAAAGAGAGGGAGACCCAGTACTTC. As protein: CASSSLKERETQYF.